This T cell receptor (beta chain) was sequenced for a study of cytomegalovirus exposure and HLA in healthy donors. Germline values: CDR1 MNHEY, CDR2 SMNVEV (reference sequence). This CDR3 comprises 13 residues. V lost 3 bases and J 4 bases, leaving 7 bases between the germline ends. PCR was performed using 60 Vbeta and 13 Jbeta primers. Clones were read by immunoSEQ multiplex PCR, and TCRdb kept only the in-frame ones, dropping some. The data contain 110,000 or so clones, 70% to 80% of them seen just once; the ten biggest clones take up under 1.5%. The receptor was isolated from a man in his forties in good health and CMV-seronegative. Sequenced material: PBMCs. This chain links TRBV27 with TRBJ2-1; tentative D call: TRBD2 (5 bases). CDR3 loop: CASSFTGYNEQFF. The DNA of the CDR3 is TGTGCCAGCAGTTTTACGGGATACAATGAGCAGTTCTTC.